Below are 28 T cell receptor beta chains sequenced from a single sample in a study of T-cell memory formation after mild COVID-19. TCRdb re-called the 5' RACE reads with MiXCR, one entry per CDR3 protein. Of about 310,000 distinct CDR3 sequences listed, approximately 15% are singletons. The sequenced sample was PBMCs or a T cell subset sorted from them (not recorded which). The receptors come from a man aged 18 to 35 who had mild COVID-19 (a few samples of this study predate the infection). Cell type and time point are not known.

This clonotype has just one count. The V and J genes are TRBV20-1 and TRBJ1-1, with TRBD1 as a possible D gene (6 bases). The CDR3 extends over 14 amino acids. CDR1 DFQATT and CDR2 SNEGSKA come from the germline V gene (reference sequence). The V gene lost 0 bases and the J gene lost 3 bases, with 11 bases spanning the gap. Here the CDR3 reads CSAREGGRDTEAFF. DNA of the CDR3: TGCAGTGCTAGAGAGGGGGGGCGCGACACTGAAGCTTTCTTT.

Written as DNA, the CDR3 is TGTGCCACCAGCGGATCCCCAGTATACAATGAGCAGTTCTTC. Translating gives CATSGSPVYNEQFF. The chain recombines TRBV15 with TRBJ2-1, with unresolved D. The germline gives CDR1 LNHNV, CDR2 YYDKDF (reference sequence). The CDR3 is 14 amino acids. Trimming took 5 bases from V and 4 from J, leaving 12 bases between them.

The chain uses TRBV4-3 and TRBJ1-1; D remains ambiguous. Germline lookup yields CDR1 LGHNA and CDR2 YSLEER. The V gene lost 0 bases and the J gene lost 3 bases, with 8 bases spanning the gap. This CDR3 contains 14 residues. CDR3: CASSQEYPDTEAFF. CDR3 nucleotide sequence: TGCGCCAGCAGCCAAGAGTACCCGGACACTGAAGCTTTCTTT.

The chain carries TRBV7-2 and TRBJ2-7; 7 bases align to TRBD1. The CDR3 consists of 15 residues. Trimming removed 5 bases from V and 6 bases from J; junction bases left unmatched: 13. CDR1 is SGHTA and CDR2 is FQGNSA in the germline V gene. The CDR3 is CASSPRQGGFGEQYF. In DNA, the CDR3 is TGTGCCAGCAGCCCCCGACAGGGTGGTTTCGGCGAGCAGTACTTC.

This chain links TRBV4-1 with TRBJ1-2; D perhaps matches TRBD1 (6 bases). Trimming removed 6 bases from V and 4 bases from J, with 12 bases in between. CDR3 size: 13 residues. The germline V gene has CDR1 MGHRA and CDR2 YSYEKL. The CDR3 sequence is CASRPTGFYGYTF. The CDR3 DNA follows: TGCGCCAGCAGGCCTACAGGGTTCTATGGCTACACCTTC.

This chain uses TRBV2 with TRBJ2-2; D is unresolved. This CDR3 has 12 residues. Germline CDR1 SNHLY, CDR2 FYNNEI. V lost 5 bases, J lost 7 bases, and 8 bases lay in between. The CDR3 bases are TGTGCCAGCAGTAAACTCGGCGGGGAGCTGTTTTTT. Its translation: CASSKLGGELFF.

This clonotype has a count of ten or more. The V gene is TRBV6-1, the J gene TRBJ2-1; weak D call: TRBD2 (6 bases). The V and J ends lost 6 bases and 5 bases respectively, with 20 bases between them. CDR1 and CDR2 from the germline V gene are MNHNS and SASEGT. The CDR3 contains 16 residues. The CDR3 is CASRLGSGRGNNEQFF. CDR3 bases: TGTGCCAGCAGACTCGGGTCGGGACGGGGGAACAATGAGCAGTTCTTC.

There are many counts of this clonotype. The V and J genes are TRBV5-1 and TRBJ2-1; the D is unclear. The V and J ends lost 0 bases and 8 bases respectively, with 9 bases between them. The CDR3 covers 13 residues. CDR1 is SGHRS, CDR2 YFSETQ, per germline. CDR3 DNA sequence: TGCGCCAGCAGCTTGGGAGTAACCGATGAGCAGTTCTTC. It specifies CASSLGVTDEQFF.

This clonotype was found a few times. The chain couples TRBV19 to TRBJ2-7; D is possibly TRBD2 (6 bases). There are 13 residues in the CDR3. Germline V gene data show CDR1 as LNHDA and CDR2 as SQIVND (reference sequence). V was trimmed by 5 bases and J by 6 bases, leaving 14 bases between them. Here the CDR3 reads CASSDTGVREQYF. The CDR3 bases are TGTGCCAGTAGTGACACGGGGGTACGCGAGCAGTACTTC.

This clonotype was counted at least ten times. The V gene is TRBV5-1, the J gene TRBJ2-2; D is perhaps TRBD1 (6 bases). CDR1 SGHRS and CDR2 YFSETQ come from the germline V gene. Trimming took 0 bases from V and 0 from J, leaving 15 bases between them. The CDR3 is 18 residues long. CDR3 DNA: TGCGCCAGCAGCTTGGCCCTTTCACAGGGCGCGAACACCGGGGAGCTGTTTTTT. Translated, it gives CASSLALSQGANTGELFF.

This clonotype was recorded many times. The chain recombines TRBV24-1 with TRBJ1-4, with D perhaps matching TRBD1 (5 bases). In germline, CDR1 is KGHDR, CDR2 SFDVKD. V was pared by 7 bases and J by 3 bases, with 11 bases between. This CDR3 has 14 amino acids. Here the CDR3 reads CATSEAGPNEKLFF. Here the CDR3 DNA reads TGTGCCACCAGCGAGGCGGGGCCTAATGAAAAACTGTTTTTT.

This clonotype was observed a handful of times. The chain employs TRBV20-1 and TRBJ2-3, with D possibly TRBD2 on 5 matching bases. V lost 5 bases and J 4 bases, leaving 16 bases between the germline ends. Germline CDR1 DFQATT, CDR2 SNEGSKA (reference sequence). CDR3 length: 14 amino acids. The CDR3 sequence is CSAPSSRGSDTQYF. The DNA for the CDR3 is TGCAGTGCTCCCTCTTCGAGAGGGTCAGATACGCAGTATTTT.

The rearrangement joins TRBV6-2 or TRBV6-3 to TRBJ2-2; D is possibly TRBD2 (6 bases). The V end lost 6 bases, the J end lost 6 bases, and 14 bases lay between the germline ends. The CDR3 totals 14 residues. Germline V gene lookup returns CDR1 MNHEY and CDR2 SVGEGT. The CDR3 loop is CASRTGTSSGELFF. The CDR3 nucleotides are TGTGCCAGCAGGACCGGGACTTCCTCCGGGGAGCTGTTTTTT.

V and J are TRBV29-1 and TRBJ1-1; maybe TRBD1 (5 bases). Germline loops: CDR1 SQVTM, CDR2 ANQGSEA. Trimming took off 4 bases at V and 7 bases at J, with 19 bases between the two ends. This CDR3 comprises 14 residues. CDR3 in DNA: TGCAGCGTTGGAGCAGGGAGTGTTTGGAGTGAAGCTTTCTTT. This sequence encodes CSVGAGSVWSEAFF. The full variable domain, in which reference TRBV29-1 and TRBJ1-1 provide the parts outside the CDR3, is SAVISQKPSRDICQRGTSLTIQCQVDSQVTMMFWYRQQPGQSLTLIATANQGSEATYESGFVIDKFPISRPNLTFSTLTVSNMSPEDSSIYLCSVGAGSVWSEAFFGQGTRLTVV.

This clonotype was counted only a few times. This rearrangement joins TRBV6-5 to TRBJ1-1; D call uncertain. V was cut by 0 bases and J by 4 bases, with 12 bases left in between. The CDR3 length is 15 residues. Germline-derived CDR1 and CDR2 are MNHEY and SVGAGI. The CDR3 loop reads CASSYSVLSGTEAFF. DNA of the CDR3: TGTGCCAGCAGTTACTCGGTATTGTCCGGCACTGAAGCTTTCTTT.

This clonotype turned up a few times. CDR3 region: CASSFEQGSNQPQHF. CDR3 nucleotides: TGTGCCAGCAGCTTTGAACAGGGTTCCAATCAGCCCCAGCATTTT. The genes are TRBV7-9 and TRBJ1-5; TRBD1 is a possible D gene (6 bases). Trimming stripped 3 bases from V and 3 bases from J, with 12 bases between. Looked up from germline, CDR1 is SEHNR and CDR2 is FQNEAQ (reference sequence). The CDR3 has 15 residues.

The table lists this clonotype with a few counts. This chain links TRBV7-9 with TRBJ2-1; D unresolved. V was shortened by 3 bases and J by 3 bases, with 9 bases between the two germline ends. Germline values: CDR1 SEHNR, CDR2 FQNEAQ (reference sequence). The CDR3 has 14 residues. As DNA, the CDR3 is TGTGCCAGCAGCTTTAAATTTGTCTACAATGAGCAGTTCTTC. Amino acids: CASSFKFVYNEQFF.

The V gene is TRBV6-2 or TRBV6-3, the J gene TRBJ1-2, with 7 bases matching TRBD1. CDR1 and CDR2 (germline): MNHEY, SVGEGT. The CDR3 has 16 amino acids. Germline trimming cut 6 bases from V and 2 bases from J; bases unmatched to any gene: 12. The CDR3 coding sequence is TGTGCCAGCAGACCAAACCGCGGACAGGACAACTATGGCTACACCTTC. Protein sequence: CASRPNRGQDNYGYTF.

DNA of the CDR3: TGTGCCAGCAGTCCACCGGGGCATGTCTACGAGCAGTACTTC. It specifies CASSPPGHVYEQYF. V and J are TRBV12-3 or TRBV12-4 and TRBJ2-7; possibly TRBD1 or TRBD2 for D (5 bases each). V lost 5 bases and J lost 3, with 14 bases in between. The CDR3 sequence is 14 residues long.

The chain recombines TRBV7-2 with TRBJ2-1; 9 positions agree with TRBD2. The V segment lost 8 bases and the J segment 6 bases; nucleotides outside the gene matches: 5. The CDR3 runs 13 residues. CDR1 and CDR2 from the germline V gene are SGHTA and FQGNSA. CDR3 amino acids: CASVLAGLNEQFF. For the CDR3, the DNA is TGTGCCAGCGTACTAGCGGGTCTCAATGAGCAGTTCTTC.

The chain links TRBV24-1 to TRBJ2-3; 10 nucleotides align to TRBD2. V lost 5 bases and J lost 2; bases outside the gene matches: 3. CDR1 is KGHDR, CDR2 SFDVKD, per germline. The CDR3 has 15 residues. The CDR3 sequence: CATSASGGDTDTQYF. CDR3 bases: TGTGCCACCAGTGCTAGCGGGGGAGACACAGATACGCAGTATTTT.

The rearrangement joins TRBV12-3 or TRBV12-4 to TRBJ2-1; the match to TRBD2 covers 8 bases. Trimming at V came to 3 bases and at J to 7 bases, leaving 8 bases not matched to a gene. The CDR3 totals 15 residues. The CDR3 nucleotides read TGTGCCAGCAGTTTGGGAGCGGGGGTAGTGAATGAGCAGTTCTTC. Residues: CASSLGAGVVNEQFF.

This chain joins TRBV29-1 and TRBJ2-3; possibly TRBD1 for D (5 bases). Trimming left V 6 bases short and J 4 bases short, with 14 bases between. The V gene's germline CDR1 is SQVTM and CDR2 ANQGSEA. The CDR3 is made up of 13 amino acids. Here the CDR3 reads CSVGPGRPDTQYF. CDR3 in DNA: TGCAGCGTGGGTCCAGGGCGTCCAGATACGCAGTATTTT.

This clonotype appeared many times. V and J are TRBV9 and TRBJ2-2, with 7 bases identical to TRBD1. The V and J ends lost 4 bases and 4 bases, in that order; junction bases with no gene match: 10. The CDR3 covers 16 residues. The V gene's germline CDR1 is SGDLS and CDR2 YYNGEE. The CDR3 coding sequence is TGTGCCAGCAGCCCTCGAGACAGGGTGGCCACCGGGGAGCTGTTTTTT. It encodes CASSPRDRVATGELFF.

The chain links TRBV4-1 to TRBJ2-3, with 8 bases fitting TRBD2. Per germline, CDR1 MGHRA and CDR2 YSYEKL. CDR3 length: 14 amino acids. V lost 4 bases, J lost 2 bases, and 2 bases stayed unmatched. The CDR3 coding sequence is TGCGCCAGCAGCCCGGGGGGGAACACAGATACGCAGTATTTT. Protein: CASSPGGNTDTQYF.

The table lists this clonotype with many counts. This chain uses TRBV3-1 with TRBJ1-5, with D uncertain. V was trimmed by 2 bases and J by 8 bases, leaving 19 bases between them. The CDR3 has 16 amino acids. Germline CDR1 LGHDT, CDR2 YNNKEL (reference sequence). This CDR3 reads CASSQSSGSRNKPQHF. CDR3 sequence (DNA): TGTGCCAGCAGCCAATCCTCCGGGTCTCGAAATAAGCCCCAGCATTTT.

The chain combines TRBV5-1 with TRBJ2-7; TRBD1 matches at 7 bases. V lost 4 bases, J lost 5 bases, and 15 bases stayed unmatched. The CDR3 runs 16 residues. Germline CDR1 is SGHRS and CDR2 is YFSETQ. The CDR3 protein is CASSPFTGVGENEQYF. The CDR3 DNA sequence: TGCGCCAGCAGCCCGTTCACAGGGGTCGGTGAGAACGAGCAGTACTTC.

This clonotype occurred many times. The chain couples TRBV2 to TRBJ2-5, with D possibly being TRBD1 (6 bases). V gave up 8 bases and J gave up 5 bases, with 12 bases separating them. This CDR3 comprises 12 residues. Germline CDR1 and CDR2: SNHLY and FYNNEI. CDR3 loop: CASSFTGETQYF. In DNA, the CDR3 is TGTGCCAGCTCCTTCACAGGGGAGACCCAGTACTTC.